This T cell receptor beta chain derives from a study of T cell changes during pregnancy in multiple sclerosis. The length of the CDR3 is 14 residues. The V gene's germline CDR1 is SGHNT and CDR2 YYREEE (reference sequence). The V and J ends lost 4 bases and 1 base, in that order; junction bases with no gene match: 4. Data came from immunoSEQ multiplex PCR; TCRdb stores just in-frame clones and leaves some out. The top ten clones hold around 0.49% of a sample with about 53,000 clones, 92% of them seen once. The source was CD4+ T cells from peripheral blood mononuclear cells, collected in the third trimester of pregnancy. This receptor was identified in a female donor with multiple sclerosis, enrolled in a pregnancy study. This chain connects TRBV5-4 to TRBJ1-1; 7 bases map to TRBD1. Here the CDR3 reads CASSADRTNTEAFF. The DNA of the CDR3 is TGTGCCAGCAGCGCGGACAGGACGAACACTGAAGCTTTCTTT.